A selection of T cell receptor beta chains follows, all from one sample in a study of blood T cell repertoires in COVID-19. Clones were read by immunoSEQ multiplex PCR, and TCRdb kept only the in-frame ones, dropping some. The sample lists 90,000 to 95,000 clones, 88% occurring once. Sequenced material: peripheral blood. Receptors originate from a woman older than 75 with active COVID-19. Both conserved end residues are part of each CDR3. Each record gives: J gene, D gene, clone size, V gene, CDR3 length, CDR3 protein, CDR3 DNA. A D gene is named only where the DNA matches it firmly. Not every row has a clone size; where given, it reads once, few, many or a size class.

TRBJ2-5	.	.	TRBV19	14	CASSIGLNRETQYF	TGTGCCAGTAGTATCGGACTAAACCGAGAGACCCAGTACTTC
TRBJ1-6	.	.	TRBV9	13	CASSGGGTSPLHF	TGTGCCAGCAGCGGGGGCGGGACCTCACCCCTCCACTTT
TRBJ2-2	TRBD2	once	TRBV28	18	CASSSGLAGPRGTGELFF	TGTGCCAGCAGTTCCGGACTAGCGGGGCCGAGGGGGACCGGGGAGCTGTTTTTT
TRBJ2-1	TRBD2	once	TRBV11-1	11	CASRRGNEQFF	TGTGCCAGCCGGCGGGGGAATGAGCAGTTCTTC
TRBJ2-1	.	.	TRBV3-1/TRBV3-2	12	CASSLLSHEQFF	TGTGCCAGCAGCCTCTTAAGCCATGAGCAGTTCTTC
TRBJ1-5	.	.	TRBV2	13	CASTLGGTQPQHF	TGTGCCAGCACCCTAGGGGGTACTCAGCCCCAGCATTTT
TRBJ2-7	.	.	TRBV6-2/TRBV6-3	16	CASSRIQGNHQYEQYF	TGTGCCAGCAGCCGGATACAGGGTAATCATCAGTACGAGCAGTACTTC
TRBJ1-1	.	.	TRBV21-1	13	CASRTQTNTEAFF	TGTGCCAGCAGAACACAGACGAACACTGAAGCTTTCTTT
TRBJ2-3	TRBD2	.	TRBV7-9	17	CASSLAVREGRTDTQYF	TGTGCCAGCAGCTTAGCGGTTCGGGAGGGCCGCACAGATACGCAGTATTTT
TRBJ2-1	TRBD2	.	TRBV9	16	CASSVAPAGGPGEQFF	TGTGCCAGCAGCGTAGCCCCAGCGGGAGGGCCGGGTGAGCAGTTCTTC
TRBJ1-5	.	.	TRBV19	13	CASSEQGNQPQHF	TGTGCCAGTAGTGAACAGGGCAATCAGCCCCAGCATTTT
TRBJ2-1	.	.	TRBV24-1	14	CATSVGARWDEQFF	TGTGCCACCAGTGTGGGGGCAAGGTGGGATGAGCAGTTCTTC
TRBJ2-1	TRBD2	.	TRBV19	16	CASSMSWASGSNEQFF	TGTGCCAGTAGTATGAGTTGGGCTAGCGGGAGCAATGAGCAGTTCTTC
TRBJ2-7	.	.	TRBV5-4	14	CASRKEQGFYEQYF	TGTGCCAGCAGAAAGGAACAGGGCTTCTACGAGCAGTACTTC
TRBJ2-3	TRBD1	.	TRBV28	15	CASSLRTGTLNTQYF	TGTGCCAGCAGTTTACGGACAGGGACTTTAAATACGCAGTATTTT
TRBJ2-1	TRBD2	.	TRBV27	14	CASRGTSRDNEQFF	TGTGCCAGCAGGGGGACTAGCAGAGACAATGAGCAGTTCTTC
TRBJ2-5	.	.	TRBV6-5	14	CASRTLGGQETQYF	TGTGCCAGCAGAACGTTGGGGGGCCAAGAGACCCAGTACTTC
TRBJ1-5	.	once	TRBV19	14	CATENQGLGQPQHF	TGTGCCACCGAAAACCAGGGGCTTGGACAGCCCCAGCATTTT
TRBJ2-2	.	.	TRBV6-5	13	CASNRVIVGELFF	TGTGCCAGCAACAGGGTAATAGTGGGGGAGCTGTTTTTT
TRBJ1-2	TRBD1	.	TRBV10-3	15	CAISAQTGGHYGYTF	TGTGCCATCAGTGCTCAGACAGGGGGGCACTATGGCTACACCTTC
TRBJ1-6	.	.	TRBV19	16	CASSLAWSSYNSPLHF	TGTGCCAGTAGTCTTGCTTGGAGCTCCTATAATTCACCCCTCCACTTT
TRBJ2-7	TRBD2	.	TRBV28	16	CASPPLAGTGAREQYF	TGTGCCAGCCCCCCCCTAGCGGGCACGGGGGCCCGCGAGCAGTACTTC
TRBJ1-1	TRBD1	.	TRBV7-2	14	CASSSGQMNTEAFF	TGTGCCAGCAGCTCGGGACAGATGAACACTGAAGCTTTCTTT
TRBJ2-7	.	once	TRBV19	13	CASSILQGSEQYF	TGTGCCAGTAGTATATTACAGGGAAGTGAGCAGTACTTC
TRBJ2-3	.	.	TRBV29-1	13	CSAGHYSTDTQYF	TGCAGCGCTGGACATTACAGCACAGATACGCAGTATTTT
TRBJ2-7	.	few	TRBV19	10	CATTRREQYF	TGTGCCACCACCCGGAGGGAGCAGTACTTC
TRBJ1-1	.	.	TRBV29-1	13	CSATTGINTEAFF	TGCAGCGCCACAACAGGGATAAACACTGAAGCTTTCTTT
TRBJ2-3	TRBD1	once	TRBV19	17	CASSIRQGQRSTDTQYF	TGTGCCAGTAGTATTCGACAGGGGCAGAGAAGCACAGATACGCAGTATTTT
TRBJ1-4	.	.	TRBV27	17	CASSLRGSGLGNEKLFF	TGTGCCAGCAGTTTAAGGGGATCGGGACTAGGTAATGAAAAACTGTTTTTT
TRBJ2-3	TRBD1	.	TRBV7-3	17	CASSPNRGSPSTDTQYF	TGTGCCAGCAGTCCGAACAGGGGCTCACCTAGCACAGATACGCAGTATTTT
TRBJ2-2	TRBD1	once	TRBV11-2	15	CASSWDSLNTGELFF	TGTGCCAGCAGCTGGGACAGCCTCAACACCGGGGAGCTGTTTTTT
TRBJ1-2	.	.	TRBV27	13	CASTPGPNYGYTF	TGTGCCAGCACCCCGGGTCCCAACTATGGCTACACCTTC
TRBJ2-1	TRBD2	.	TRBV18	20	CASSPSSGTSGRSGNNEQFF	TGTGCCAGCTCACCAAGTTCAGGGACTAGCGGGAGGAGTGGTAACAATGAGCAGTTCTTC
TRBJ1-1	.	.	TRBV7-2	12	CASSQWRAEAFF	TGTGCCAGCAGCCAGTGGAGGGCCGAAGCTTTCTTT
TRBJ1-4	.	.	TRBV5-1	16	CASSLAPGRVNEKLFF	TGCGCCAGCAGCTTGGCCCCAGGGCGCGTTAATGAAAAACTGTTTTTT
TRBJ1-1	.	.	TRBV15	19	CATSTQTAYLDSMNTEAFF	TGTGCCACCAGCACACAAACCGCCTACCTAGACAGCATGAACACTGAAGCTTTCTTT
TRBJ2-5	TRBD2	.	TRBV28	16	CASSLWTSGLQETQYF	TGTGCCAGCAGTTTATGGACTAGCGGACTCCAAGAGACCCAGTACTTC
TRBJ2-7	TRBD2	.	TRBV5-6	15	CASSPRGLVQYEQYF	TGTGCCAGCAGCCCCCGCGGACTAGTCCAATACGAGCAGTACTTC